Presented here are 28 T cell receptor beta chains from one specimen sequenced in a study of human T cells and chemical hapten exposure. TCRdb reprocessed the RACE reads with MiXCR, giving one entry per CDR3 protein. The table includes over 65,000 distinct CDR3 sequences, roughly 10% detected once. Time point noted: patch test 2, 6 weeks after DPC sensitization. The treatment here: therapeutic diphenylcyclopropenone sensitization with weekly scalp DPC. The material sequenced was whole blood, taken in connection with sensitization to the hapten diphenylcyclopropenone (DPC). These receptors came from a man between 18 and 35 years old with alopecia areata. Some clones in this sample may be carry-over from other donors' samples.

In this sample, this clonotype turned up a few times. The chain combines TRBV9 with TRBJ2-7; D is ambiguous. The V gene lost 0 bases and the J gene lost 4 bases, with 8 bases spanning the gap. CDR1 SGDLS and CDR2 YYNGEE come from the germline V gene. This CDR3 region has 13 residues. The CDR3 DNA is TGTGCCAGCAGCGTAGGGGTATGGTACGAGCAGTACTTC. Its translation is CASSVGVWYEQYF. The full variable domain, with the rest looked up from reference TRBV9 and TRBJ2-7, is DSGVTQTPKHLITATGQRVTLRCSPRSGDLSVYWYQQSLDQGLQFLIQYYNGEERAKGNILERFSAQQFPDLHSELNLSSLELGDSALYFCASSVGVWYEQYFGPGTRLTVT.

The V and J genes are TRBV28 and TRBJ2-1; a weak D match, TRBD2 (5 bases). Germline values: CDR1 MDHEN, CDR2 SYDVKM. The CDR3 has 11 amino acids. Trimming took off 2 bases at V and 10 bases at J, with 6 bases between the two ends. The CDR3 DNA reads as TGTGCCAGCAGTTTACGGGAAGAGCAGTTCTTC. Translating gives CASSLREEQFF. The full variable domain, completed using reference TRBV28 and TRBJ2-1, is DVKVTQSSRYLVKRTGEKVFLECVQDMDHENMFWYRQDPGLGLRLIYFSYDVKMKEKGDIPEGYSVSREKKERFSLILESASTNQTSMYLCASSLREEQFFGPGTRLTVL.

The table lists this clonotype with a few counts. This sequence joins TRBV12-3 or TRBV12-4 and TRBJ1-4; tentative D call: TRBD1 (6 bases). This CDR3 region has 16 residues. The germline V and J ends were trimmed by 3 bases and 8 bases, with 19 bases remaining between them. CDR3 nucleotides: TGTGCCAGCAGTTTCCCCGGCCAGTTTAGGGGGGAAAAACTGTTTTTT. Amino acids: CASSFPGQFRGEKLFF.

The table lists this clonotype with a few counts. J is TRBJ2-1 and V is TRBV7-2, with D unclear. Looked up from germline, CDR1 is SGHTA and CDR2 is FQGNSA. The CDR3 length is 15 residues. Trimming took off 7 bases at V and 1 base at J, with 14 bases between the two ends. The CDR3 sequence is CASILSGVSYNEQFF. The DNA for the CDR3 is TGTGCCAGCATCCTTTCTGGGGTGTCCTACAATGAGCAGTTCTTC.

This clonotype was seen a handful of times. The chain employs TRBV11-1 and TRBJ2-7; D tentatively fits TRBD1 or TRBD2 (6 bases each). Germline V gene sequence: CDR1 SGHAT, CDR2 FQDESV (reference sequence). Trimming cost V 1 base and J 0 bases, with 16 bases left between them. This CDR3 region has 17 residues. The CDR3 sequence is CASSLGGTKVSSYEQYF. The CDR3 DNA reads TGTGCCAGCAGCTTAGGCGGGACAAAAGTAAGCTCCTACGAGCAGTACTTC.

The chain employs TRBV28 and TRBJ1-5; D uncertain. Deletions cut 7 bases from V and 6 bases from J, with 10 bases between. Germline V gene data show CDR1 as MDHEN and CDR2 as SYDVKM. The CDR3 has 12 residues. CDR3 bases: TGTGCCAGCAAATTACAGTCTCAGCCCCAGCATTTT. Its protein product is CASKLQSQPQHF.

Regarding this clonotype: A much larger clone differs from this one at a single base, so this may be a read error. The CDR3 loop is CACSSSEGTRLAGGELFF. The CDR3 nucleotides are TGTGCCTGCAGCTCCAGCGAGGGCACCAGACTAGCGGGCGGGGAGCTGTTTTTT. The V gene is TRBV9, the J gene TRBJ2-2, with 10 bases matching TRBD2. This CDR3 has 18 residues. Germline loops: CDR1 SGDLS, CDR2 YYNGEE.

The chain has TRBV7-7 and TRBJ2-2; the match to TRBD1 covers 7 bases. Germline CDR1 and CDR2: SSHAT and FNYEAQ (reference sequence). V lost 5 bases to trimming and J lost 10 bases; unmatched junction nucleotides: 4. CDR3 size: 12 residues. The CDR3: CASSTTGKELFF. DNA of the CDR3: TGTGCCAGCAGCACGACAGGGAAGGAGCTGTTTTTT.

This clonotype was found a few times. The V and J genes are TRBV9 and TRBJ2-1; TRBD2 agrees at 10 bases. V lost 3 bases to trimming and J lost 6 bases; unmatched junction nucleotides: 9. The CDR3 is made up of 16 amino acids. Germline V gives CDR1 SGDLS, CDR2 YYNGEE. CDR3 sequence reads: CASSAGTSVRGNEQFF. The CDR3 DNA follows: TGTGCCAGCAGCGCCGGGACTAGCGTGCGTGGCAATGAGCAGTTCTTC.

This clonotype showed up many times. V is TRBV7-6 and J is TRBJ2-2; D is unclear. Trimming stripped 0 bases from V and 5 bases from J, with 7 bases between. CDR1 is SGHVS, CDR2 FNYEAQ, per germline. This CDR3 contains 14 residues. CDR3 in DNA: TGTGCCAGCAGCTTAGCCGGGCCAACCGGGGAGCTGTTTTTT. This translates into CASSLAGPTGELFF.

The DNA for the CDR3 is TGCAGCGCCCCGGGGGCAACTAATGAAAAACTGTTTTTT. Its protein is CSAPGATNEKLFF. The chain employs TRBV29-1 and TRBJ1-4, with D maybe TRBD1 (5 bases). V shed 7 bases and J shed 0 bases, with 9 bases lying between them. Germline CDR1 SQVTM, CDR2 ANQGSEA. CDR3 size: 13 residues.

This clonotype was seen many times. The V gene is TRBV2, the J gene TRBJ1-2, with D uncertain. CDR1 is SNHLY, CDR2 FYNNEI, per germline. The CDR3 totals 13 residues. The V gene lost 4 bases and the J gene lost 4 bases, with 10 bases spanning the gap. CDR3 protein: CASSVKGIYGYTF. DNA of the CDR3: TGTGCCAGCAGTGTTAAGGGAATCTATGGCTACACCTTC.

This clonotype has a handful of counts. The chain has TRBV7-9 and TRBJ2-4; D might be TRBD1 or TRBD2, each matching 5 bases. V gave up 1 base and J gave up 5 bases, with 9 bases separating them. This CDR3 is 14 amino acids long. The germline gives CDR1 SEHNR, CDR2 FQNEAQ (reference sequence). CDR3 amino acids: CASSLVVGENIQYF. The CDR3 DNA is TGTGCCAGCAGCTTAGTTGTGGGGGAAAACATTCAGTACTTC.

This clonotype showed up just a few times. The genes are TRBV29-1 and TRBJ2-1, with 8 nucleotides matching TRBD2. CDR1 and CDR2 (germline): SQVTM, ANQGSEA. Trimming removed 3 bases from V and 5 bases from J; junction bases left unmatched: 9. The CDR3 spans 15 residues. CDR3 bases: TGCAGCGTTGACTTGGCGGGGGGTAGGAACAATGAGCAGTTCTTC. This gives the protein CSVDLAGGRNNEQFF.

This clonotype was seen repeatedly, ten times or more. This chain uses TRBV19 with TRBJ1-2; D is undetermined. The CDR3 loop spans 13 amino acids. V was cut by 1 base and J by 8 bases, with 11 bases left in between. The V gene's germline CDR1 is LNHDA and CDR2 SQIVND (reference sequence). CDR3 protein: CASSIVGFGGYTF. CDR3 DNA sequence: TGTGCCAGTAGTATAGTAGGGTTCGGCGGCTACACCTTC.

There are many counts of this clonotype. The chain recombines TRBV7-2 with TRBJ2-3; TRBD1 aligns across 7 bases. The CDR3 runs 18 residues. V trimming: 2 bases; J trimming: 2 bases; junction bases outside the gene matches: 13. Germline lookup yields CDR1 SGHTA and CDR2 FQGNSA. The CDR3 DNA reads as TGTGCCAGCAGCTTACCCACGACAGGGATTACCGCCACAGATACGCAGTATTTT. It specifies CASSLPTTGITATDTQYF.

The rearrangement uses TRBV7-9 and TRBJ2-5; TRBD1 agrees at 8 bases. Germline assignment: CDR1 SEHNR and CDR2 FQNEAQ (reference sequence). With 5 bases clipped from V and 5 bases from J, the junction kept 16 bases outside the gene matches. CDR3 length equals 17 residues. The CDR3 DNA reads TGTGCCAGCAGCCTTGGACAGGGAGGAATATGGCGGGAGACCCAGTACTTC. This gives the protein CASSLGQGGIWRETQYF. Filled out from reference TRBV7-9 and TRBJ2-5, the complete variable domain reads DTGVSQNPRHKITKRGQNVTFRCDPISEHNRLYWYRQTLGQGPEFLTYFQNEAQLEKSRLLSDRFSAERPKGSFSTLEIQRTEQGDSAMYLCASSLGQGGIWRETQYFGPGTRLLVL.

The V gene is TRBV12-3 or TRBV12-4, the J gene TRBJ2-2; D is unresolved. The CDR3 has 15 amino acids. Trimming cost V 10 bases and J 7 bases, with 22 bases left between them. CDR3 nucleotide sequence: TGTGCCATCCGACCCACTGGACCGGAACACGGGGAGCTGTTTTTT. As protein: CAIRPTGPEHGELFF.

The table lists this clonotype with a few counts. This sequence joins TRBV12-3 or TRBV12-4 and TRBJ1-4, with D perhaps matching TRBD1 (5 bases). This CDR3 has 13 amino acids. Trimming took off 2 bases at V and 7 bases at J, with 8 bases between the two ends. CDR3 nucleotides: TGTGCCAGCAGTTTACGCAGGGTTGAAAAACTGTTTTTT. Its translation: CASSLRRVEKLFF.

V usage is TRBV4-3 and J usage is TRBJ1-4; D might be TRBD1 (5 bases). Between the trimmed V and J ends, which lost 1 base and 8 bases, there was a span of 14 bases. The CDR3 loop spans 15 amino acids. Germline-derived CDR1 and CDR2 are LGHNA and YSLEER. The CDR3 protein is CASSQGRGRAEKLFF. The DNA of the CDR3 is TGCGCCAGCAGCCAAGGGCGGGGACGGGCGGAAAAACTGTTTTTT.

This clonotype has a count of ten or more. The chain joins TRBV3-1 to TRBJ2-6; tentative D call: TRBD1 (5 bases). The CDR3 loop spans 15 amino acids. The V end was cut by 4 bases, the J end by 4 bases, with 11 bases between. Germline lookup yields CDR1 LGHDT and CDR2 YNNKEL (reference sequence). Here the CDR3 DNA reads TGTGCCAGCAGCCTCACAGGACCCGGGGCCAACGTCCTGACTTTC. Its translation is CASSLTGPGANVLTF.

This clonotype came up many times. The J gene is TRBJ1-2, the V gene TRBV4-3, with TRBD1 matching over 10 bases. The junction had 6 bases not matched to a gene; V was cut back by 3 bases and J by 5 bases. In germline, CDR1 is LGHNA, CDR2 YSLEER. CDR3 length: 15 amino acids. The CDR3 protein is CASSQGQGIGYGYTF. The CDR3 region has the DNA TGCGCCAGCAGCCAGGGACAGGGGATTGGTTATGGCTACACCTTC.

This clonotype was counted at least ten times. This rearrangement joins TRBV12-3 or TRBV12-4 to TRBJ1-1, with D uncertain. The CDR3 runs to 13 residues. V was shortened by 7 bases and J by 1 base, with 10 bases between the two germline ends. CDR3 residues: CASTYSENTEAFF. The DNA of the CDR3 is TGTGCCAGCACCTACTCGGAGAACACTGAAGCTTTCTTT.

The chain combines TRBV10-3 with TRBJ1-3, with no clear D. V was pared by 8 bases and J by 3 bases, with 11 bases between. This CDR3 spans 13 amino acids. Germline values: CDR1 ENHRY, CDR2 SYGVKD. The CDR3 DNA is TGTGCCATCCTCCCCGGATATGGAAACACCATATATTTT. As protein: CAILPGYGNTIYF.

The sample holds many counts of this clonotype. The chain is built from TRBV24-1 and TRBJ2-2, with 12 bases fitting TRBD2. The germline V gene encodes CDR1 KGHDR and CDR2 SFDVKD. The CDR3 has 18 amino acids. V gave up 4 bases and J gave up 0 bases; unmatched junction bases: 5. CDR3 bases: TGTGCCACCAGTGACTCCGGACTAGCGGGAACGAACACCGGGGAGCTGTTTTTT. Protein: CATSDSGLAGTNTGELFF.

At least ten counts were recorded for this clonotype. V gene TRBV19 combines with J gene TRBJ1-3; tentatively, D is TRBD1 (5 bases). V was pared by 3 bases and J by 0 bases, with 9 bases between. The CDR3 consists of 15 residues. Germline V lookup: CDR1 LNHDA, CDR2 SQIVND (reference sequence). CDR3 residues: CASSIRGGSGNTIYF. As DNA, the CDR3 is TGTGCCAGTAGTATCCGCGGGGGCTCTGGAAACACCATATATTTT.

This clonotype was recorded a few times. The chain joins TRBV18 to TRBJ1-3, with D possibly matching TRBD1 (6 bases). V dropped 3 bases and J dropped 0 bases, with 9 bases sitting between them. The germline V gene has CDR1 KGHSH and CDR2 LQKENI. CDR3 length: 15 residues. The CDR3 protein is CASSPGHSSGNTIYF. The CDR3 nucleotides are TGTGCCAGCTCACCGGGACATAGCTCTGGAAACACCATATATTTT. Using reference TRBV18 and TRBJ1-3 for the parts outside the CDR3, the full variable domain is NAGVMQNPRHLVRRRGQEARLRCSPMKGHSHVYWYRQLPEEGLKFMVYLQKENIIDESGMPKERFSAEFPKEGPSILRIQQVVRGDSAAYFCASSPGHSSGNTIYFGEGSWLTVV.

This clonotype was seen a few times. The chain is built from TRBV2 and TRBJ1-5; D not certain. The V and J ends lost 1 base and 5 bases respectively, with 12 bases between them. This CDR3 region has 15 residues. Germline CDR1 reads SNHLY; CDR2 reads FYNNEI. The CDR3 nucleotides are TGTGCCAGCAGTGAAGGACATCGGGCTTATCAGCCCCAGCATTTT. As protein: CASSEGHRAYQPQHF. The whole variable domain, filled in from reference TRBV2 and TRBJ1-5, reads EPEVTQTPSHQVTQMGQEVILRCVPISNHLYFYWYRQILGQKVEFLVSFYNNEISEKSEIFDDQFSVERPDGSNFTLKIRSTKLEDSAMYFCASSEGHRAYQPQHFGDGTRLSIL.